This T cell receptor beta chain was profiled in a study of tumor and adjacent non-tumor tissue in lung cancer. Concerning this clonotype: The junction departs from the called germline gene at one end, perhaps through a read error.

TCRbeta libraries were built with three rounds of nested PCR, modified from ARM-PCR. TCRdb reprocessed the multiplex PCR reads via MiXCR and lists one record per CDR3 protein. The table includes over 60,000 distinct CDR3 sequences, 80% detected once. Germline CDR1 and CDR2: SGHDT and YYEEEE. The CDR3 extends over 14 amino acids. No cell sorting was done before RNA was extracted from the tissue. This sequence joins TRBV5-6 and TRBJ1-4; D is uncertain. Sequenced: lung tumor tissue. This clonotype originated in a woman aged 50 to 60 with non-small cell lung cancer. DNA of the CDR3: TGTGCCAACAGCCTGGGAGGAAGCAGCGAAAAAGTGTTTTTT. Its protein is CANSLGGSSEKVFF.